This T cell receptor beta chain was identified in a study of Ad26.COV2.S vaccination and SARS-CoV-2 variants. On the study more broadly: Into the muscle, Ad26.COV2.S was dosed once or twice, 56 days apart.

Measured with immunoSEQ multiplex PCR; TCRdb has only the in-frame clones, and not every one. The profile shows about 680,000 clones, more than 70% of them singletons. Comments on this clone: What it binds is unknown.

CDR1 is ENHRY and CDR2 is SYGVKD in the germline V gene. Trimming pared 6 bases from V and 0 bases from J, leaving 9 bases between. The length of the CDR3 is 13 residues. Regarding treatment: about 20 received Ad26.COV2.S at low or high dose, single or two shots; several received placebo; per-sample allocation not given. It was on day 63 after the first vaccine or placebo injection that samples were taken. Vaccination used an Ad26 vector expressing Wuhan-strain SARS-CoV-2 spike. Study observations and caveats: It was found that vaccine and placebo recipients had similar non-spike TCR breadth. People who got the vaccine had more spike-specific TCR breadth than people who got placebo.

The sequences come from peripheral blood, collected in a trial of Ad26.COV2.S vaccine versus placebo. V and J are TRBV10-3 and TRBJ2-7; D is uncertain. The source of this sequence is a person between 18 and 59 years old who received the Ad26.COV2.S COVID-19 vaccine or a placebo. The CDR3 is CAIRVGSSYEQYF. CDR3 bases: TGTGCCATCAGGGTGGGTTCCTCCTACGAGCAGTACTTC.